This TCR beta chain was found in a study of T cells after yellow fever vaccination. Overall study context: SMART-Seq v4 Ultra Low Input prepared libraries from low-cell fractions. Whole-study findings and limits: Post-booster repertoires contained most primary-vaccination clones again (roughly 96% CD4, over 70% CD8).

TCRdb reprocessed the 5' RACE reads with MiXCR, giving one entry per CDR3 protein. The profile shows under 300,000 distinct CDR3 sequences, under 15% of them singletons. The germline gives CDR1 SGHTA, CDR2 FQGNSA. The J segment lost 3 bases and the V segment lost 3 bases, leaving 8 bases of the junction unmatched. The CDR3 runs to 16 residues. As to this clonotype: As yet, its antigen is unknown.

V is TRBV7-2 and J is TRBJ2-5, with 9 bases aligning to TRBD1. The sequence derives from a man aged 25 to 45 who received the YFV17D yellow fever vaccine. This specimen was CD4+ T cells sorted from PBMCs, taken 45 days after the yellow fever booster vaccination. The CDR3 DNA is TGTGCCAGCAGCTTGACCGGGACAGGGTTCAAAGAGACCCAGTACTTC. Translating gives CASSLTGTGFKETQYF.